This T cell receptor beta chain was captured in a study of T cells in Graves' hyperthyroidism and ophthalmopathy. Study-level results: Ophthalmopathy was separated from stable hyperthyroidism by a 13 V-J model. The model's output predicted ophthalmopathy at a median of about 6.5 months prior to onset.

Germline CDR1 SGHAT, CDR2 FQNNGV. This CDR3 is 15 amino acids long. Trimming at V came to 1 base and at J to 2 bases, leaving 2 bases not matched to a gene. Amplification of TCR beta CDR3 regions was performed using RNA transcripts as template. In the first-round RT-PCR of the TCR CDR3, the HTBI primer set was used. One entry per CDR3 protein results from TCRdb running MiXCR on the multiplex PCR reads. This table has 490,000 or so distinct CDR3 sequences, more than 15% appearing once. This clonotype appeared many times. Its antigen remains unidentified. The cohort's ophthalmopathy patients, a group with duration under 3 months, had a Clinical Activity Score of at least 3 and a NOSPECS grade of at least 4.

The rearrangement uses TRBV11-2 and TRBJ1-3; 7 bases fit TRBD1. The sequencing sample was made of blood. The source of this sequence is a woman in her 30s with Graves' ophthalmopathy. The CDR3 coding sequence is TGTGCCAGCAGCTTAGGTGGGACAGCTGGAAACACCATATATTTT. This codes for CASSLGGTAGNTIYF. The entire variable domain, with the rest obtained from reference TRBV11-2 and TRBJ1-3, is as follows: EAGVAQSPRYKIIEKRQSVAFWCNPISGHATLYWYQQILGQGPKLLIQFQNNGVVDDSQLPKDRFSAERLKGVDSTLKIQPAKLEDSAVYLCASSLGGTAGNTIYFGEGSWLTVV.